The next 28 T cell receptor beta chains were all read from a single sample in a study of technical replicates of blood from a few donors. Generated by immunoSEQ multiplex PCR, the TCRdb table keeps only in-frame clones and is missing some. The sample lists approximately 70,000 clones, about 90% seen once, with 0.38% in the top ten. The sequencing input was T cells isolated from PBMCs. The receptors come from a human donor in good health.

The rearrangement uses TRBV6-1 and TRBJ2-5; 8 bases fit TRBD2. Trimming removed 6 bases from V and 5 bases from J; junction bases left unmatched: 8. The CDR3 consists of 14 residues. Germline-derived CDR1 and CDR2 are MNHNS and SASEGT. The CDR3 spells CASRAREGGETQYF. The CDR3, as DNA: TGTGCCAGCAGGGCCCGGGAGGGTGGGGAGACCCAGTACTTC.

The genes are TRBV29-1 and TRBJ1-2; maybe TRBD1 (5 bases). Germline CDR1 SQVTM, CDR2 ANQGSEA. V was clipped by 4 bases and J by 7 bases, with 10 bases between them. This CDR3 is 11 amino acids long. The CDR3 is CSVVRVGGYTF. As DNA, the CDR3 is TGCAGCGTTGTCAGGGTGGGTGGCTACACCTTC.

The V and J genes are TRBV7-3 and TRBJ2-5; D unclear. Trimming left V 5 bases short and J 1 base short, with 8 bases between. This CDR3 contains 13 residues. Germline-derived CDR1 and CDR2 are SGHTA and FQGTGA. CDR3 DNA sequence: TGTGCCAGCAGCCCCCAATTCCAAGAGACCCAGTACTTC. It is translated as CASSPQFQETQYF.

The V and J genes are TRBV28 and TRBJ2-7; maybe TRBD2 (6 bases). The CDR3 covers 15 residues. V was shortened by 5 bases and J by 7 bases, with 21 bases between the two germline ends. Germline V CDR1 and CDR2: MDHEN, SYDVKM. The CDR3 DNA sequence: TGTGCCAGCAGTCGCCGTTGGCCGGGAGTACTTGAGCAGTACTTC. It translates to CASSRRWPGVLEQYF.

This clone was seen only a few times. This sequence joins TRBV6-1 and TRBJ2-7; 7 bases line up with TRBD1. V lost 6 bases and J lost 1; bases outside the gene matches: 6. This CDR3 is built from 14 residues. Germline values: CDR1 MNHNS, CDR2 SASEGT. The CDR3 spells CASSVGTASYEQYF. The CDR3, as DNA: TGTGCCAGCAGCGTCGGGACAGCTTCCTACGAGCAGTACTTC.

V is TRBV25-1 and J is TRBJ1-4, with TRBD1 as a possible D gene (5 bases). The CDR3 is 15 amino acids. CDR1 and CDR2 (germline): MGHDK, SYGVNS. Between the trimmed V and J ends, which lost 3 bases and 5 bases, there was a span of 13 bases. Here the CDR3 reads CASSEPGTTNEKLFF. The CDR3 DNA sequence: TGTGCCAGCAGTGAGCCCGGGACTACCAATGAAAAACTGTTTTTT.

For the CDR3, the DNA is TGTGCCTGGAGTGTACCGGGATTCACAGATACGCAGTATTTT. Protein product: CAWSVPGFTDTQYF. V is TRBV30 and J is TRBJ2-3; tentatively, D is TRBD2 (5 bases). The V end lost 0 bases, the J end lost 2 bases, and 9 bases lay between the germline ends. CDR1 is GTSNPN and CDR2 is SVGIG in the germline V gene (reference sequence). The CDR3 runs 14 residues.

This rearrangement joins TRBV19 to TRBJ2-2, with TRBD1 matching 8 bases. This CDR3 is 14 amino acids long. CDR1 is LNHDA, CDR2 SQIVND, per germline (reference sequence). After removal of 5 bases from V and 4 bases from J, the junction contained 3 bases not matched to a gene. CDR3 residues: CASSLTGGTGELFF. CDR3 sequence (DNA): TGTGCCAGTAGTCTAACAGGGGGCACCGGGGAGCTGTTTTTT.

V and J are TRBV19 and TRBJ2-7; 9 nucleotides match TRBD2. V lost 8 bases and J lost 4; bases outside the gene matches: 12. Germline V gene lookup returns CDR1 LNHDA and CDR2 SQIVND (reference sequence). The CDR3 is 15 residues long. The CDR3 sequence: CASRPLAGERYEQYF. The CDR3 nucleotides read TGTGCCAGTCGGCCCTTAGCGGGAGAAAGGTACGAGCAGTACTTC.

Only one count was recorded for this clone. The chain links TRBV5-6 to TRBJ1-4; 11 positions match TRBD1. Trimming removed 3 bases from V and 7 bases from J; junction bases left unmatched: 8. CDR1 and CDR2 (germline): SGHDT, YYEEEE. CDR3 length: 16 residues. The CDR3 region is CASSSSRDRGGEKLFF. In DNA, the CDR3 is TGTGCCAGCAGCTCATCCCGGGACAGGGGGGGTGAAAAACTGTTTTTT.

The gene calls are TRBV14 and TRBJ2-1; D is possibly TRBD2 (6 bases). Germline V lookup: CDR1 SGHDN, CDR2 FVKESK. This CDR3 comprises 15 residues. Trimming removed 0 bases from V and 2 bases from J, with 8 bases in between. The CDR3: CASSQDPGAYNEQFF. The DNA of the CDR3 is TGTGCCAGCAGCCAAGATCCGGGGGCCTACAATGAGCAGTTCTTC.

This chain connects TRBV2 to TRBJ1-1, with 8 bases lining up with TRBD1. The trim removed 7 bases at V and 4 bases at J, leaving 5 bases unmatched. This CDR3 has 13 residues. Germline lookup yields CDR1 SNHLY and CDR2 FYNNEI. DNA of the CDR3: TGTGCCAGCACCCAGGACAGGGTCACTGAAGCTTTCTTT. Amino acids: CASTQDRVTEAFF.

The V call is TRBV19, the J call TRBJ1-5; D is unresolved. Germline assignment: CDR1 LNHDA and CDR2 SQIVND (reference sequence). The CDR3 has 14 residues. Trimming took 1 base from V and 4 from J, leaving 8 bases between them. The CDR3 loop is CASSIANSNQPQHF. CDR3 bases: TGTGCCAGTAGTATAGCCAATAGTAATCAGCCCCAGCATTTT.

The genes are TRBV7-9 and TRBJ1-1; D perhaps matches TRBD1 (6 bases). CDR3 size: 16 residues. V was shortened by 5 bases and J by 2 bases, with 18 bases between the two germline ends. The germline V gene has CDR1 SEHNR and CDR2 FQNEAQ (reference sequence). CDR3 bases: TGTGCCAGCAGCCCTATAAGGGGGTTAAAAAACACTGAAGCTTTCTTT. As protein: CASSPIRGLKNTEAFF.

V gene TRBV18 combines with J gene TRBJ2-1, with D possibly matching TRBD2 (6 bases). CDR3 size: 13 residues. V lost 3 bases, J lost 10 bases, and 13 bases lay in between. Germline V lookup: CDR1 KGHSH, CDR2 LQKENI. DNA for the CDR3: TGTGCCAGCTCACCCCCATCTAGCGTCGAGCAGTTCTTC. Translating gives CASSPPSSVEQFF.

This clone was detected only a few times. The V and J genes are TRBV7-9 and TRBJ1-1; no firm D call. V was pared by 5 bases and J by 4 bases, with 8 bases between. Germline-derived CDR1 and CDR2 are SEHNR and FQNEAQ (reference sequence). This CDR3 region has 12 residues. The CDR3 is CASSKTVTEAFF. The CDR3 DNA reads as TGTGCCAGCAGCAAGACTGTCACTGAAGCTTTCTTT.

The genes are TRBV2 and TRBJ2-1, with 9 bases identical to TRBD1. Germline CDR1 SNHLY, CDR2 FYNNEI. The CDR3 consists of 14 residues. The V gene end was trimmed by 9 bases and the J gene end by 7 bases; junction bases not matched to a gene: 10. In DNA, the CDR3 is TGTGCCAGTGGCCCCGACAGGGGGTATAATGAGCAGTTCTTC. Translating it yields CASGPDRGYNEQFF.

V and J are TRBV4-3 and TRBJ2-7; tentative D call: TRBD1 (5 bases). Germline V gene sequence: CDR1 LGHNA, CDR2 YSLEER. Trimming stripped 0 bases from V and 3 bases from J, with 9 bases between. CDR3 size: 14 residues. The CDR3 DNA follows: TGCGCCAGCAGCCAAGAACCAGGGAACTACGAGCAGTACTTC. Translating it yields CASSQEPGNYEQYF.

V is TRBV4-1 and J is TRBJ2-7; 11 bases match TRBD2. The CDR3 loop spans 16 amino acids. V lost 1 base, J lost 6 bases, and 8 bases stayed unmatched. Germline CDR1 is MGHRA and CDR2 is YSYEKL. The CDR3 DNA sequence: TGCGCCAGCAGCCAAGCGGTTAGCGGGAGGGCCTCCGAGCAGTACTTC. This sequence encodes CASSQAVSGRASEQYF.

This clone was seen just once. This rearrangement joins TRBV5-4 to TRBJ1-4; D possibly corresponds to TRBD1 (5 bases). V shed 1 base and J shed 7 bases, with 8 bases lying between them. Germline CDR1 SGHNT, CDR2 YYREEE (reference sequence). This CDR3 has 13 residues. The CDR3 loop reads CASSLKGVEKLFF. The DNA of the CDR3 is TGTGCCAGCAGCTTGAAAGGGGTTGAAAAACTGTTTTTT.

The genes are TRBV6-5 and TRBJ2-2; 10 bases are shared with TRBD2. The CDR3 has 15 amino acids. V shed 3 bases and J 6 bases; nucleotides not matched to a gene: 4. Germline assignment: CDR1 MNHEY and CDR2 SVGAGI. The CDR3 reads CASSYSTSGAGELFF. The CDR3 region has the DNA TGTGCCAGCAGTTATTCCACTAGCGGGGCCGGGGAGCTGTTTTTT.

J is TRBJ1-2 and V is TRBV6-1; possibly TRBD1 for D (5 bases). Trimming pared 11 bases from V and 4 bases from J, leaving 17 bases between. The CDR3 loop spans 13 amino acids. Germline V gene data show CDR1 as MNHNS and CDR2 as SASEGT. The CDR3 coding sequence is TGTGCCGGGTCCTGGGGCGGAGTCTATGGCTACACCTTC. Protein: CAGSWGGVYGYTF.

In its sample, this clone was seen once. The CDR3 DNA is TGTGCCAGTAGTATCGGTGACAGGGGGGGCACTGAAGCTTTCTTT. It specifies CASSIGDRGGTEAFF. The chain combines TRBV19 with TRBJ1-1, with TRBD1 matching over 9 bases. With V trimmed by 3 bases and J by 4 bases, 6 bases remained unmatched. Germline V gene lookup returns CDR1 LNHDA and CDR2 SQIVND (reference sequence). This CDR3 has 15 amino acids.

J is TRBJ1-2 and V is TRBV7-2; D may be TRBD1 (5 bases). The CDR3 consists of 15 residues. Looked up from germline, CDR1 is SGHTA and CDR2 is FQGNSA. Trimming took off 5 bases at V and 8 bases at J, with 21 bases between the two ends. The CDR3 bases are TGTGCCAGCAGCCCAGAAGCGTCAGGGATAAGGGGCTACACCTTC. Translating gives CASSPEASGIRGYTF. Full variable domain (missing parts from reference TRBV7-2 and TRBJ1-2): GAGVSQSPSNKVTEKGKDVELRCDPISGHTALYWYRQSLGQGLEFLIYFQGNSAPDKSGLPSDRFSAERTGGSVSTLTIQRTQQEDSAVYLCASSPEASGIRGYTFGSGTRLTVV.

This chain uses TRBV14 with TRBJ1-1; 10 positions agree with TRBD1. The junction had 8 bases not matched to a gene; V was cut back by 0 bases and J by 1 base. Germline-derived CDR1 and CDR2 are SGHDN and FVKESK. The CDR3 loop spans 18 amino acids. CDR3 nucleotides: TGTGCCAGCAGCCAAGAGACAGGGGGCTTGCGTGAGAACACTGAAGCTTTCTTT. It encodes CASSQETGGLRENTEAFF.

For this clone: Mismatch with germline at one junction end may stem from a read error. For the CDR3, the DNA is TGTGCCAGCAGCTTTCGGCAGGGCCTAGGAGTCGCCTTC. Amino acid sequence: CASSFRQGLGVAF. V and J are TRBV5-6 and TRBJ1-2, with D maybe TRBD1 (5 bases). The CDR3 runs 13 residues. Germline lookup yields CDR1 SGHDT and CDR2 YYEEEE.

V gene TRBV6-5 combines with J gene TRBJ1-5; no clear D. CDR1 is MNHEY and CDR2 is SVGAGI in the germline V gene. This CDR3 region has 15 residues. V shed 0 bases and J shed 5 bases, with 11 bases lying between them. The DNA for the CDR3 is TGTGCCAGCAGTTACTCGAACCTAGCGGATCAGCCCCAGCATTTT. Its translation is CASSYSNLADQPQHF.

The chain employs TRBV13 and TRBJ2-1, with 10 bases matching TRBD2. V shed 5 bases and J 5 bases; nucleotides not matched to a gene: 6. Germline V gene sequence: CDR1 PRHDT, CDR2 FYEKMQ (reference sequence). This CDR3 has 15 amino acids. In DNA form, the CDR3 reads TGTGCCAGCAGCATAACTAGCGGGACCGACAATGAGCAGTTCTTC. Translation: CASSITSGTDNEQFF.